The rows below give T cell receptor beta chains drawn from one sample of a study. TCRdb re-analysed the RT-PCR reads in MiXCR, keeping a single row per CDR3 protein. The sample lists hundreds of thousands of distinct CDR3 sequences, about 14% seen once, with just over 3.5% in the top ten. Sequenced: memory CD4+ T cells from blood. All receptors derive from a female donor in good health, serving as a healthy control. Each CDR3 is given with its conserved first and last residue. D genes are given only for firm matches. For some rows the clone size is stated as once, few or many, or as a class when expanded; others skip it.

D gene	V gene	clone size	J gene	CDR3 protein	CDR3 DNA
.	TRBV27	.	TRBJ1-5	CASSLRTPAGGRRLGNQPQHF	TGTGCCAGCAGTTTACGTACGCCAGCGGGAGGGCGAAGGTTGGGCAATCAGCCCCAGCATTTT
.	TRBV5-6	few	TRBJ1-6	CASSLRGVPNSPLHF	TGTGCCAGCAGCTTAAGGGGCGTCCCAAATTCACCCCTCCACTTT
TRBD1	TRBV7-9	few	TRBJ2-1	CAVDRGSDNEQFF	TGTGCAGTTGACAGGGGGTCGGACAATGAGCAGTTCTTC
.	TRBV20-1	many	TRBJ1-5	CSARDRLQPQHF	TGCAGTGCTAGAGATCGATTGCAGCCCCAGCATTTT
TRBD1	TRBV7-2	many	TRBJ2-7	CASSSTGTVGYEQYF	TGTGCCAGCAGCTCGACCGGGACAGTCGGCTACGAGCAGTACTTC
.	TRBV20-1	few	TRBJ2-3	CSARDARVGSTDTQYF	TGCAGTGCTAGAGATGCCCGGGTAGGGAGCACAGATACGCAGTATTTT
TRBD1	TRBV20-1	few	TRBJ1-1	CSAAGQVEAFF	TGCAGTGCTGCGGGACAGGTTGAAGCTTTCTTT
TRBD2	TRBV12-5	.	TRBJ2-3	CASGLGTSGRTDTQYF	TGTGCTAGTGGTTTGGGGACTAGCGGGCGAACAGATACGCAGTATTTT
TRBD1	TRBV7-2	few	TRBJ2-7	CASSHRTGWLDF	TGTGCCAGCAGCCACCGGACAGGGTGGTTAGATTTC
.	TRBV6-5	.	TRBJ2-1	CASSYWGSVENEQFF	TGTGCCAGCAGTTATTGGGGGTCCGTGGAGAATGAGCAGTTCTTC
.	TRBV24-1	.	TRBJ2-5	CATSDARGTQETQYF	TGTGCCACCAGTGATGCACGGGGGACCCAAGAGACCCAGTACTTC
TRBD2	TRBV7-2	.	TRBJ2-1	CASSSERGVEQFF	TGTGCCAGCAGCTCGGAGCGGGGGGTCGAGCAGTTCTTC
.	TRBV5-1	many	TRBJ1-2	CASSSESQASYGYTF	TGCGCCAGCAGCTCCGAGTCACAGGCGTCCTATGGCTACACCTTC
.	TRBV19	many	TRBJ2-7	CASRDPPNYEQYF	TGTGCCAGCCGGGACCCACCTAATTACGAGCAGTACTTC
.	TRBV27	few	TRBJ2-7	CASSPFLSSYEQYF	TGTGCCAGCAGTCCGTTCCTGAGCTCCTACGAGCAGTACTTC
.	TRBV5-5	.	TRBJ1-6	CASSFARQVNSPLHF	TGTGCCAGCAGCTTCGCACGTCAGGTTAATTCACCCCTCCACTTT
.	TRBV18	.	TRBJ2-7	CASSRTDPYEQYF	TGTGCCAGCTCCCGTACAGATCCCTACGAGCAGTACTTC
.	TRBV5-1	many	TRBJ2-6	CASSQTGSSSGANVLTF	TGCGCCAGCAGTCAGACAGGCTCTTCCTCTGGGGCCAACGTCCTGACTTTC
.	TRBV7-3	few	TRBJ2-6	CASRASSGANVLTF	TGTGCCAGCCGGGCAAGTTCTGGGGCCAACGTCCTGACTTTC
.	TRBV4-2	.	TRBJ2-1	CASSQAIAEDYNEQFF	TGTGCCAGCAGCCAAGCGATAGCGGAGGATTACAATGAGCAGTTCTTC
TRBD1	TRBV3-1	.	TRBJ1-2	CASNHDGTGVRGYTF	TGTGCCAGCAACCATGACGGGACAGGGGTTCGTGGCTACACCTTC
.	TRBV20-1	many	TRBJ1-2	CSARKPGPLGSYGYTF	TGCAGTGCTCGAAAACCGGGTCCCTTAGGCTCCTATGGCTACACCTTC
.	TRBV18	.	TRBJ1-4	CASSPAAGGREKLFF	TGTGCCAGCTCACCCGCGGCCGGGGGGCGAGAAAAACTGTTTTTT
TRBD1	TRBV5-1	few	TRBJ2-7	CASSAPTGQGAISYEQYF	TGCGCCAGCAGCGCCCCGACGGGACAGGGGGCGATTTCCTACGAGCAGTACTTC
.	TRBV5-5	few	TRBJ2-2	CASAFGTGELFF	TGTGCCAGCGCATTTGGGACCGGGGAGCTGTTTTTT
TRBD1	TRBV12-3/TRBV12-4	many	TRBJ1-5	CASTLGGLQGAKPNQPQHF	TGTGCCAGCACCCTCGGTGGGCTCCAGGGGGCAAAACCCAATCAGCCCCAGCATTTT
.	TRBV5-1	few	TRBJ2-5	CASSLAGAGRGQETQYF	TGCGCCAGCAGCTTGGCCGGGGCAGGGAGAGGGCAAGAGACCCAGTACTTC